This T cell receptor (beta chain) was found in a study of tumor-infiltrating lymphocytes in primary liver carcinoma (dated 2017 in TCRdb). About the investigation overall: Between late 2015 and 2016, about five patients in China with histopathologically diagnosed primary liver carcinoma had surgical resection. The five patients, three men and two women aged 30 to 69 years, had hepatocellular carcinoma (four) or combined HCC and intrahepatic cholangiocarcinoma (one). The five patients had tumors staged T1-T3 N0M0, with maximum diameters ranging from about 4.2 to 10 cm. Each sample produced roughly 3.65 to 7.5 million productive TCRbeta reads, and read depth showed no significant difference between tissue types. The study combined TCRbeta repertoire sequencing, expression microarrays and whole-exome sequencing across five regions of each liver tumor, with adjacent normal tissue and blood. A total of 35 or so specimens from 5 patients, comprising approximately 25 tumor regions, 5 adjacent noncancerous liver tissues and 5 peripheral blood samples, were covered by TCRbeta repertoire sequencing. Technical replicate repertoires showed high reproducibility, with mean shared-clone rates approximately 0.87 and correlation coefficients above 0.95.

As concerns this clonotype: Which antigen it targets is not known. This may be a read error, as it is one base from a much larger clone. A read error is likely, as this CDR3 ends without the conserved phenylalanine or tryptophan.

Blood RNA was extracted from unsorted whole blood with TRIzol reagent; germline DNA came from the DNeasy Blood & Tissue kit. At the time of sampling, the patients had chronic HBV infection and had not received any treatment. Before surgery, four milliliters of peripheral blood were collected into K2EDTA tubes. Broader findings and caveats from the paper: Because sequencing covered only the TCR beta chain and unpaired alpha chains were not captured, true repertoire diversity is likely underestimated. With just four to six patients in the study, the authors point out that the findings should be validated in a larger study. Bulk unsorted samples precluded comparing CD4+ and CD8+ T cell repertoires. Repertoire overlap was higher between tumor regions (mean roughly 35%) than tumor-adjacent (roughly 17%) or tumor-blood (approximately 14%) pairs, consistent with antigen-driven expansion. A significantly larger repertoire fraction was made up by the top 250 clones in tumors than in blood (p = 0.039).

The length of the CDR3 is 15 amino acids, counting both ends. Only the CDR3 DNA is retained, 45 bases long and in frame from the first base. The germline V gene yields MGHRA for CDR1 and YSYEKL for CDR2. Relative to germline, V is missing 4 bases and J is missing 7 bases, with 7 bases of the junction outside any gene match. TCRbeta-specific cDNA was reverse-transcribed from 500 ng total RNA using a constant-region primer and ProtoScript II reverse transcriptase. Construction of the TCRbeta libraries relied on three nested rounds of multiplex PCR, following a slightly modified ARM-PCR procedure. The first two PCR rounds used multiplex TRBV1-TRBV30 forward primers with a Cbeta reverse primer, each for 10 cycles. Sample barcodes and Illumina adapters were attached in a final 25-cycle PCR using Deep VentR polymerase. Amplicons of 200-500 bp were gel-purified with a QIAquick gel extraction kit before sequencing. An Illumina HiSeq 2500 was used to sequence the TCRbeta amplicons, generating 250-bp paired-end reads. As for how the authors treated the data: Trimmomatic v0.33 was used to quality-trim the reads, and FLASH v1.2.11 was used to merge paired reads so that full CDR3 sequences could be recovered. V, D and J germline segments were assigned to the rearranged TCRbeta sequences using MiGEC v1.2.1b. VDJtools v1.0.0 computed clonotype statistics and Shannon-Wiener diversity indices. Except for diversity analysis, only each sample's 250 most abundant clonotypes were used in subsequent analyses to reduce sampling bias. TCRdb reprocessing: public reads trimmed at Q25 with fastp, clones called with MiXCR, in-frame beta chains kept. Rows are unified per CDR3 protein, each entry keeping the most common DNA and genes. These V and J calls rely on TCRdb rather than the paper's analysis. In this sample the table shows approximately 330,000 distinct CDR3 sequences, approximately 65% of which occur a single time. The top ten constitute about 6.5% of the sample.

The V and J segments used are TRBV4-1 and TRBJ2-1; 10 central bases correspond to TRBD2. This TCR derives from a man aged 35-49 years with primary liver carcinoma and hepatitis B virus infection. Input material: peripheral blood. The CDR3 is CASSPQPGLANEQFL. The DNA reads as follows: TGCGCCAGCAGCCCCCAGCCGGGACTAGCGAATGAGCAGTTCTTA.